The source of this T cell receptor (beta chain) is a study of cytomegalovirus exposure and HLA in healthy donors. General study results and limits: A later look showed TCR association rates differing by HLA locus, highest for DRB1 and lowest for HLA-C. Near-uniform donor sequencing depth was presumed by presence/absence analyses. Because they were indistinguishable, some V segments, including TRBV6-2 and TRBV6-3, were excluded.

The study ran its PCR with 60 Vbeta and 13 Jbeta primers. In the original processing: Unique TCR beta chains totaled some 80 million in a later count, with around 10 million of them shared. The data were produced by immunoSEQ multiplex PCR, yet TCRdb's version contains in-frame clones alone and is incomplete. The DNA was the basis for D and trimming; V, J and clone size are from that table. The profile covers around 150,000 clones, with around 77% appearing a single time and over 2% taken by the ten largest. In the case of this clone: The antigen remains unidentified.

V lost 4 bases and J lost 6; bases outside the gene matches: 5. The CDR3 consists of 15 residues. Germline CDR1 reads MRHNA; CDR2 reads SNTAGT. This receptor was obtained from a man aged 25 to 40 in good health and CMV-seronegative. The rearrangement joins TRBV6-4 to TRBJ2-1, with 11 bases identical to TRBD2. The sample comprised PBMCs. CDR3 residues: CASSVAGGMGNEQFF. The DNA of the CDR3 is TGTGCCAGCAGTGTAGCGGGAGGGATGGGCAATGAGCAGTTCTTC.